These 7 T cell receptor beta chains came from one sample sequenced in a study of blood T cell repertoires in COVID-19 (dated by TCRdb to about 2020). To prepare the library, the immunoSEQ multiplex PCR assay was applied. TCRdb re-hosts the immuneACCESS table, in-frame sequences only. Its copies lack some clones; in the studies checked, an unresolved V gene accounts for under half of them, and the cause for the rest is not known. The sample table records 130,000 to 150,000 clones; about four fifths of these occur just once. The top ten clonotypes cover around 10% of the sample. The sequenced sample was PBMCs or T cells enriched from blood (not recorded which). The source of these receptors is a man aged 50 to 59 who had recovered from COVID-19.

This rearrangement joins TRBV18 to TRBJ2-5; 9 bases are shared with TRBD2. CDR1 is KGHSH and CDR2 is LQKENI in the germline V gene. The CDR3 sequence is 15 residues long. The ends lost 3 bases at V and 2 bases at J; junction bases unmatched: 4. CDR3 sequence: CASSPQRGVQETQYF. CDR3 in DNA: TGTGCCAGCTCACCCCAGCGGGGGGTTCAAGAGACCCAGTACTTC.

Comments on this clone: Other DNA sequences of this sample code for an identical CDR3. This sequence joins TRBV28 and TRBJ1-2; TRBD1 aligns across 9 bases. V shed 5 bases and J 5 bases; nucleotides not matched to a gene: 0. Germline assignment: CDR1 MDHEN and CDR2 SYDVKM. The CDR3 sequence is 12 residues long. DNA for the CDR3: TGTGCCAGCAGTGGACAGGGGTATGGCTACACCTTC. It encodes CASSGQGYGYTF.

This chain uses TRBV19 with TRBJ2-3, with 16 bases fitting TRBD2. This CDR3 contains 17 residues. Germline assignment: CDR1 LNHDA and CDR2 SQIVND (reference sequence). The V gene end was trimmed by 6 bases and the J gene end by 4 bases; junction bases not matched to a gene: 7. CDR3 sequence: CASSPRGLAGGPDTQYF. CDR3 DNA sequence: TGTGCCAGTAGCCCGAGGGGACTAGCGGGGGGGCCAGATACGCAGTATTTT.

V usage is TRBV6-5 and J usage is TRBJ2-1; TRBD2 matches at 14 bases. The germline CDR1 and CDR2 sequences are MNHEY and SVGAGI. This CDR3 is 16 amino acids long. After removal of 1 base from V and 8 bases from J, the junction contained 4 bases not matched to a gene. The CDR3 nucleotides are TGTGCCAGCAGTTACTGGACTAGCGGGGGGTCCCATGAGCAGTTCTTC. It codes for CASSYWTSGGSHEQFF.

This clone came up once. The CDR3 DNA reads as TGCGCCAGCAGGCCTCAAACAGGGGCCAATGAAAAACTGTTTTTT. It specifies CASRPQTGANEKLFF. The chain has TRBV5-1 and TRBJ1-4; the match to TRBD1 covers 7 bases. With V trimmed by 5 bases and J by 5 bases, 9 bases remained unmatched. CDR1 SGHRS and CDR2 YFSETQ come from the germline V gene. The CDR3 covers 15 residues.

The chain is built from TRBV2 and TRBJ1-1, with 10 bases identical to TRBD1. The CDR3 contains 13 residues. Germline CDR1 and CDR2: SNHLY and FYNNEI. The junction had 5 bases not matched to a gene; V was cut back by 10 bases and J by 3 bases. DNA for the CDR3: TGTGCCACCTTGGACAGGGGGTACACTGAAGCTTTCTTT. Translation: CATLDRGYTEAFF.

The V call is TRBV6-5, the J call TRBJ2-7, with 8 bases that match TRBD1. This CDR3 contains 14 residues. V lost 4 bases to trimming and J lost 4 bases; unmatched junction nucleotides: 6. Germline lookup yields CDR1 MNHEY and CDR2 SVGAGI. CDR3 amino acids: CASSSGQARYEQYF. Here the CDR3 DNA reads TGTGCCAGCAGTTCGGGACAGGCGAGGTACGAGCAGTACTTC.